Below, 3 T cell receptor beta chains from the same sample are listed, as sequenced in a study of shared clonotypes between healthy human individuals. CD45RO-negative cells were positively selected for CCR7, leaving out terminally differentiated effector memory CD45RA+ cells. Repertoires were generated with immunoSEQ multiplex PCR, while TCRdb's copy carries only in-frame clones and drops some. The table shows 2 million to 2.5 million clones, with about 95% occurring only once. The sample taken for sequencing was naive CD8+ T cells sorted from blood. These receptors were obtained from a man between 18 and 35 years old in good health.

The V and J genes are TRBV4-2 and TRBJ1-4; the match to TRBD1 covers 7 bases. The V gene end was trimmed by 0 bases and the J gene end by 6 bases; junction bases not matched to a gene: 10. Germline CDR1 LGHNA, CDR2 YNFKEQ. The CDR3 loop spans 17 amino acids. This CDR3 is CASSQEAYPDRDEKLFF. CDR3 in DNA: TGTGCCAGCAGCCAAGAAGCTTACCCAGACAGGGATGAAAAACTGTTTTTT.

The chain carries TRBV7-9 and TRBJ2-7; D may match TRBD1 or TRBD2 (5 bases each). Germline CDR1 is SEHNR and CDR2 is FQNEAQ (reference sequence). V lost 0 bases and J lost 0, with 12 bases in between. CDR3 length: 16 residues. The CDR3 coding sequence is TGTGCCAGCAGCTTAGCGGCAGTGGGGACCTCCTACGAGCAGTACTTC. Its translation: CASSLAAVGTSYEQYF.

This clone was detected once. V gene TRBV27 combines with J gene TRBJ2-1, with D maybe TRBD2 (6 bases). This CDR3 is 14 amino acids long. CDR1 and CDR2 from the germline V gene are MNHEY and SMNVEV (reference sequence). V lost 5 bases and J 2 bases, leaving 10 bases between the germline ends. As DNA, the CDR3 is TGTGCCAGCAGTGGCGCGGGGACCTACAATGAGCAGTTCTTC. Protein sequence: CASSGAGTYNEQFF.